One and the same sample provided the 21 T cell receptor beta chains below, sequenced in a study of CD8+CD57+ T cells in acquired aplastic anemia. Genomic DNA was employed as the template in profiling TCR beta VDJ and CDR3. Using its own MiXCR run on the reads, TCRdb lists one record per CDR3 protein. The sample has about 190,000 distinct CDR3 sequences; around 59% are singletons. Specimen: sorted CD4+, CD8+, or CD8+CD57+ T cells (not recorded which) from PBMCs. All receptors come from a human donor in good health, serving as a control.

This clonotype occurred a few times. This sequence joins TRBV7-9 and TRBJ2-1; D may be TRBD1 (5 bases). The germline gives CDR1 SEHNR, CDR2 FQNEAQ (reference sequence). V was cut by 5 bases and J by 0 bases, with 11 bases left in between. The CDR3 is made up of 15 amino acids. The CDR3 is CASSPRTNSYNEQFF. DNA of the CDR3: TGTGCCAGCAGCCCCCGGACAAACTCCTACAATGAGCAGTTCTTC. The entire variable domain, with the rest obtained from reference TRBV7-9 and TRBJ2-1, is as follows: DTGVSQNPRHKITKRGQNVTFRCDPISEHNRLYWYRQTLGQGPEFLTYFQNEAQLEKSRLLSDRFSAERPKGSFSTLEIQRTEQGDSAMYLCASSPRTNSYNEQFFGPGTRLTVL.

J is TRBJ2-7 and V is TRBV7-9; either TRBD1 or TRBD2 may fit D (6 bases each). The CDR3 is 14 amino acids. Germline V CDR1 and CDR2: SEHNR, FQNEAQ (reference sequence). Trimming removed 5 bases from V and 5 bases from J, with 16 bases in between. CDR3 nucleotide sequence: TGTGCCAGCAGCGTAGGCCGGGGGCTCGACGAGCAGTACTTC. The encoded protein is CASSVGRGLDEQYF.

The V call is TRBV10-1, the J call TRBJ2-5; D is unresolved. Trimming removed 2 bases from V and 3 bases from J, with 7 bases in between. CDR1 and CDR2 (germline): WNHNN, SYGVQD (reference sequence). The CDR3 extends over 13 amino acids. CDR3 nucleotides: TGCGCCAGCAGTGAGGGGCAGGAAGAGACCCAGTACTTC. Encoded protein: CASSEGQEETQYF.

The gene calls are TRBV19 and TRBJ2-7; 9 bases agree with TRBD1. This CDR3 spans 15 amino acids. CDR1 and CDR2 (germline): LNHDA, SQIVND (reference sequence). V lost 1 base, J lost 5 bases, and 6 bases stayed unmatched. The CDR3 here is CASSIAHRGLNEQYF. DNA of the CDR3: TGTGCCAGTAGTATAGCCCACAGGGGGCTAAACGAGCAGTACTTC.

At least ten counts were recorded for this clonotype. This rearrangement joins TRBV27 to TRBJ2-1; the D is unclear. CDR1 and CDR2 from the germline V gene are MNHEY and SMNVEV (reference sequence). The ends were cut back, 5 bases at V and 2 bases at J, with 13 bases in the middle. The CDR3 has 15 residues. The CDR3 spells CASSKTADTYNEQFF. The CDR3 DNA reads as TGTGCCAGCAGTAAGACGGCGGATACCTACAATGAGCAGTTCTTC.

This clonotype was found many times. This sequence joins TRBV2 and TRBJ1-2, with 9 bases fitting TRBD1. Germline lookup yields CDR1 SNHLY and CDR2 FYNNEI. Unmatched junction bases numbered 11, after V lost 4 bases and J lost 5 bases. The CDR3 is made up of 16 amino acids. The chain's CDR3 is CASSGSVGTGLYGYTF. The CDR3 region has the DNA TGTGCCAGCAGTGGGTCGGTCGGGACAGGGCTTTATGGCTACACCTTC.

This clonotype was recorded at least ten times. This rearrangement joins TRBV27 to TRBJ2-2, with no clear D. The CDR3 runs to 14 residues. V lost 7 bases to trimming and J lost 0 bases, with 9 bases between them. CDR1 is MNHEY, CDR2 SMNVEV, per germline (reference sequence). CDR3 nucleotides: TGTGCCAGCATGTTGCGAACGAACACCGGGGAGCTGTTTTTT. Amino acid sequence: CASMLRTNTGELFF.

This chain links TRBV7-6 with TRBJ1-1, with 7 nucleotides matching TRBD1. CDR3 length equals 13 residues. CDR1 SGHVS and CDR2 FNYEAQ come from the germline V gene. J gave up 1 base and V 8 bases, and 4 bases lay outside the gene matches. The CDR3 here is CASLQGPNTEAFF. The CDR3, as DNA: TGTGCCAGCCTACAGGGGCCGAACACTGAAGCTTTCTTT.

The V gene is TRBV7-9, the J gene TRBJ1-2, with TRBD1 as a possible D gene (6 bases). V gave up 0 bases and J gave up 4 bases, with 12 bases separating them. This CDR3 has 15 residues. Germline values: CDR1 SEHNR, CDR2 FQNEAQ (reference sequence). DNA of the CDR3: TGTGCCAGCAGCTTAGCCCAAACAGGGCCCTATGGCTACACCTTC. This sequence encodes CASSLAQTGPYGYTF.

Regarding this clonotype: This sequence may be a read error, since a much larger clone differs from it by one base. V gene TRBV28 combines with J gene TRBJ1-1, with D unresolved. Germline CDR1 and CDR2: MDHEN and SYDVKM. This CDR3 spans 14 amino acids. Trimming shortened V by 5 bases and J by 1 base, and 11 bases separated the two germline ends. This CDR3 is CASSPSAKNTEAFF. CDR3 bases: TGTGCCAGCAGTCCGTCAGCTAAGAACACTGAAGCTTTCTTT.

Comments on this clonotype: A much more abundant neighbour one base away suggests this may be a read error. The V call is TRBV18, the J call TRBJ1-6; D gene unclear. CDR1 is KGHSH and CDR2 is LQKENI in the germline V gene. This CDR3 contains 12 residues. The CDR3 sequence: CASSPPKSPHHF. The CDR3 DNA reads as TGTGCCAGCTCACCACCGAAATCACCCCACCACTTT.

The chain has TRBV19 and TRBJ1-5; a possible D gene is TRBD1 (6 bases). V lost 10 bases, J lost 0 bases, and 13 bases lay in between. The germline V gene has CDR1 LNHDA and CDR2 SQIVND (reference sequence). The CDR3 runs 14 residues. Written as DNA, the CDR3 is TGTGCCACCGAAAGACAGGATAGCAATCAGCCCCAGCATTTT. Its translation: CATERQDSNQPQHF.

Many counts were recorded for this clonotype. This rearrangement joins TRBV9 to TRBJ1-1; the D gene is possibly TRBD1 (5 bases). V was shortened by 0 bases and J by 2 bases, with 11 bases between the two germline ends. CDR1 is SGDLS and CDR2 is YYNGEE in the germline V gene. The CDR3 is made up of 15 amino acids. CDR3 residues: CASSVALQGNTEAFF. CDR3 sequence (DNA): TGTGCCAGCAGCGTAGCCCTCCAGGGTAACACTGAAGCTTTCTTT.

J is TRBJ1-6 and V is TRBV5-1; D not certain. The V gene's germline CDR1 is SGHRS and CDR2 YFSETQ. V was trimmed by 0 bases and J by 4 bases, leaving 26 bases between them. The CDR3 extends over 21 amino acids. CDR3 protein: CASSLAAGFFAGPLYNSPLHF. CDR3 DNA sequence: TGCGCCAGCAGCTTGGCCGCGGGGTTTTTTGCGGGCCCTCTTTATAATTCACCCCTCCACTTT.

CDR3 loop: CAIKTSVGDNEQFF. The CDR3 nucleotides are TGTGCCATCAAGACTAGCGTGGGGGACAATGAGCAGTTCTTC. This chain connects TRBV10-3 to TRBJ2-1; TRBD2 aligns across 8 bases. Germline-derived CDR1 and CDR2 are ENHRY and SYGVKD. The length of the CDR3 is 14 residues. Trimming cost V 7 bases and J 5 bases; bases outside gene matches: 7.

This clonotype is a singleton in its sample. The chain recombines TRBV24-1 with TRBJ2-7; TRBD2 matches 12 bases. V was clipped by 5 bases and J by 4 bases; unmatched bases: 5. Germline V gene lookup returns CDR1 KGHDR and CDR2 SFDVKD. The CDR3 consists of 15 residues. CDR3 region: CATSVASGGVYEQYV. The CDR3, as DNA: TGTGCCACCAGTGTGGCTAGCGGGGGGGTATACGAGCAGTACGTC.

Details on this clonotype: This is likely a read error, given that the CDR3 carries no conserved phenylalanine or tryptophan at its end. The rearrangement links TRBV7-2 to TRBJ2-7; D is uncertain. Germline CDR1 and CDR2: SGHTA and FQGNSA. The CDR3 runs to 13 residues. The CDR3 protein is CASSQDGGNEQYL. The CDR3 DNA is TGCGCCAGCAGCCAAGATGGCGGAAACGAGCAGTACCTC.

As to this clonotype: A read error may be the cause here, since a much bigger clone is one base away. J is TRBJ2-7 and V is TRBV6-5; TRBD1 agrees at 7 bases. V dropped 5 bases and J dropped 1; count of bases not matched to a gene: 8. The germline V gene has CDR1 MNHEY and CDR2 SVGAGI. The CDR3 has 15 residues. DNA for the CDR3: TGTGCCAGCAGTAAGATAGGGACAGTATCCTACGAGCAGTACTTC. This translates into CASSKIGTVSYEQYF.

The chain joins TRBV2 to TRBJ2-3; tentative D call: TRBD1 (5 bases). V shed 6 bases and J shed 4 bases, with 11 bases lying between them. The CDR3 totals 13 residues. The germline V gene encodes CDR1 SNHLY and CDR2 FYNNEI. CDR3 in amino acids: CASRKGYSDTQYF. The CDR3 coding sequence is TGTGCCAGCAGGAAGGGGTATTCAGATACGCAGTATTTT.

This chain connects TRBV9 to TRBJ2-5; perhaps TRBD2 as D (7 bases). Germline CDR1 and CDR2: SGDLS and YYNGEE. V shed 2 bases and J shed 2 bases, with 13 bases lying between them. The CDR3 spans 15 residues. The CDR3 sequence is CASSVTAGAQETQYF. The DNA of the CDR3 is TGTGCCAGCAGCGTCACGGCGGGGGCACAAGAGACCCAGTACTTC. Full variable domain (outside the CDR3, taken from reference TRBV9 and TRBJ2-5): DSGVTQTPKHLITATGQRVTLRCSPRSGDLSVYWYQQSLDQGLQFLIQYYNGEERAKGNILERFSAQQFPDLHSELNLSSLELGDSALYFCASSVTAGAQETQYFGPGTRLLVL.

The V call is TRBV20-1, the J call TRBJ1-5; possible D gene TRBD1, 6 bases. Looked up from germline, CDR1 is DFQATT and CDR2 is SNEGSKA (reference sequence). The CDR3 contains 14 residues. V was clipped by 6 bases and J by 12 bases, with 24 bases between them. This CDR3 is CSAPEGGSSISQHF. CDR3 bases: TGCAGTGCGCCCGAGGGGGGCTCTTCTATCAGCCAGCATTTT.